A selection of T cell receptor beta chains follows, all from one sample in a study of regulatory T cells in long-lasting Graves disease. From the multiplex PCR reads, TCRdb called clonotypes with MiXCR, one entry per CDR3 protein. The sample includes a few hundred thousand distinct CDR3 sequences, 22% of them seen just once. This material consisted of peripheral blood mononuclear cells (PBMCs), taken when the disease was refractory, from a patient treated with antithyroid drugs. The origin of the receptors is a female donor with Graves disease. The CDR3 runs from the conserved cysteine through the conserved F or W. A D gene is named only where the DNA matches it firmly. The size entry is marked missing in some rows and otherwise reads once, few, many or a size class.

D gene	clone size	V gene	J gene	CDR3 protein	CDR3 DNA
NA	many	TRBV11-2	TRBJ2-7	CASSLEGQQYF	TGTGCCAGCAGCTTAGAGGGACAGCAGTACTTC
NA	many	TRBV6-1	TRBJ1-2	CASSYTANYGYTF	TGTGCCAGCAGCTATACAGCTAACTATGGCTACACCTTC
TRBD1	many	TRBV29-1	TRBJ1-5	CSVKAGTGGNQPQHF	TGCAGCGTGAAGGCCGGGACAGGTGGAAATCAGCCCCAGCATTTT
NA	NA	TRBV14	TRBJ2-7	CAVGSSYEQYF	TGTGCGGTGGGAAGCTCCTACGAGCAGTACTTC
TRBD2	many	TRBV28	TRBJ2-5	CASSLAPGLAGRGTQYF	TGTGCCAGCAGTTTGGCTCCAGGACTAGCGGGACGCGGGACCCAGTACTTC
NA	NA	TRBV7-9	TRBJ2-1	CASSLGSLRGGSGHNEQFF	TGTGCCAGCAGCTTAGGAAGTCTGAGGGGCGGATCGGGACACAATGAGCAGTTCTTC
TRBD1	NA	TRBV4-3	TRBJ2-4	CASSHLTGQQNIQYF	TGCGCCAGCAGCCACCTGACAGGGCAGCAAAACATTCAGTACTTC
TRBD2	many	TRBV6-1	TRBJ2-7	CASSEFGGMDEQYF	TGTGCCAGCAGTGAATTCGGGGGGATGGACGAGCAGTACTTC
NA	few	TRBV19	TRBJ2-7	CASSIQIRDYEQYF	TGTGCCAGTAGTATCCAAATCAGGGACTACGAGCAGTACTTC
NA	NA	TRBV20-1	TRBJ2-5	CSASHRTVQETQYF	TGCAGTGCGTCGCACCGGACCGTCCAAGAGACCCAGTACTTC
NA	NA	TRBV12-3/TRBV12-4	TRBJ2-1	CASSFGGSNEQFF	TGTGCCAGCAGTTTTGGGGGGTCCAATGAGCAGTTCTTC
NA	few	TRBV30	TRBJ2-5	CAWSVGSGGGETQYF	TGTGCCTGGAGTGTTGGGTCAGGGGGAGGAGAGACCCAGTACTTC
TRBD1	few	TRBV5-1	TRBJ1-2	CASSLSTGMDGYTF	TGCGCCAGCAGCTTGTCGACAGGGATGGATGGCTACACCTTC
NA	once	TRBV3-1	TRBJ2-3	CASSQGVIRGGDTQYF	TGTGCCAGCAGCCAAGGGGTCATTAGAGGTGGGGATACGCAGTATTTT
NA	NA	TRBV5-1	TRBJ1-4	CASSPLDTSNEKLFF	TGCGCCAGCAGCCCACTGGACACCTCTAATGAAAAACTGTTTTTT
NA	many	TRBV2	TRBJ2-7	CASRATDQGYEQYF	TGTGCCAGCAGAGCGACTGACCAAGGCTACGAGCAGTACTTC
NA	many	TRBV3-1	TRBJ1-1	CASSHQDTEAFF	TGTGCCAGCAGCCATCAGGACACTGAAGCTTTCTTT
NA	NA	TRBV4-1	TRBJ1-5	CASSHVAGTQNQPQHF	TGCGCCAGCAGCCACGTAGCCGGGACACAAAATCAGCCCCAGCATTTT
NA	many	TRBV12-5	TRBJ1-2	CASEGPGNYGYTF	TGTGCCTCGGAAGGGCCGGGAAACTATGGCTACACCTTC
NA	many	TRBV2	TRBJ1-5	CASSVGQLPQHF	TGTGCCAGCAGTGTCGGGCAGCTGCCCCAGCATTTT
NA	many	TRBV6-1	TRBJ2-7	CASSPGGRQGLSEQYF	TGTGCCAGCAGCCCCGGCGGGAGACAGGGGCTCTCCGAGCAGTACTTC
NA	NA	TRBV7-9	TRBJ2-7	CASTQGAYEQYF	TGTGCCAGCACCCAGGGAGCGTACGAGCAGTACTTC
NA	many	TRBV15	TRBJ1-2	CATSSGTGRYTF	TGTGCCACCAGCAGCGGGACGGGCCGCTACACCTTC
TRBD1	many	TRBV20-1	TRBJ1-5	CSATGQANQPQHF	TGCAGTGCTACAGGACAGGCTAATCAGCCCCAGCATTTT